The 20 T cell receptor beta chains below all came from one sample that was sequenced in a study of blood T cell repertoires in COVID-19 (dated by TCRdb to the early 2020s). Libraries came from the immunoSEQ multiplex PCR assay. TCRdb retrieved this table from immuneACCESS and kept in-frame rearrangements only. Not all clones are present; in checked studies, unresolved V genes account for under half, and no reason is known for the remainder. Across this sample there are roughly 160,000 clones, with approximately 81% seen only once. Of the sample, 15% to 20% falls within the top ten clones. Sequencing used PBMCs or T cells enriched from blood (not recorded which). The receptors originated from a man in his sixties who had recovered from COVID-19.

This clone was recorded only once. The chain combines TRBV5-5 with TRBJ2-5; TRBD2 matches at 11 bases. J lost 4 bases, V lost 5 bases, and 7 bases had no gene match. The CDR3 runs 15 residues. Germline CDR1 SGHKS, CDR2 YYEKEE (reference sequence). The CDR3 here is CASRRSGGARETQYF. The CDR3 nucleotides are TGTGCCAGCAGGCGTAGCGGGGGGGCCAGAGAGACCCAGTACTTC.

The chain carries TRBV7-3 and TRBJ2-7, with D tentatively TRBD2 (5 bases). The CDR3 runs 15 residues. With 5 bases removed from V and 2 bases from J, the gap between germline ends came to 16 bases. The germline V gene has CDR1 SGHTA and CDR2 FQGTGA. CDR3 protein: CASSPRLPTAYEQYF. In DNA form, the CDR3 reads TGTGCCAGCAGCCCACGACTACCTACCGCCTACGAGCAGTACTTC.

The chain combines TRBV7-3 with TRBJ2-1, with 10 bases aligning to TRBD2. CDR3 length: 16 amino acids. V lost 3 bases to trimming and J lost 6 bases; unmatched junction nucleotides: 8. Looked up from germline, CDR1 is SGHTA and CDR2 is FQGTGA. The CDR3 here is CASSFRAGGMGNEQFF. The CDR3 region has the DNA TGTGCCAGCAGCTTCCGAGCGGGAGGGATGGGCAATGAGCAGTTCTTC.

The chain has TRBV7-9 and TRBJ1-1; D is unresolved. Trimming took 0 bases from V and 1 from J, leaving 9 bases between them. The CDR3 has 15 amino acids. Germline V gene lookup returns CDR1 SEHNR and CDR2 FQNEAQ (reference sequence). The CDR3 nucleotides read TGTGCCAGCAGCTTAGCGACCGGGTGGAACACTGAAGCTTTCTTT. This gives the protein CASSLATGWNTEAFF. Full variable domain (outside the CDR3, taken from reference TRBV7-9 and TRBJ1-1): DTGVSQNPRHKITKRGQNVTFRCDPISEHNRLYWYRQTLGQGPEFLTYFQNEAQLEKSRLLSDRFSAERPKGSFSTLEIQRTEQGDSAMYLCASSLATGWNTEAFFGQGTRLTVV.

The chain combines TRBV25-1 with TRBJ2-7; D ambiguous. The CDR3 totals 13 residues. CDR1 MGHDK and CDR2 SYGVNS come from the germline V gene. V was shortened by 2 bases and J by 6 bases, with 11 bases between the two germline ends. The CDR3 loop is CASSEARLGEQYF. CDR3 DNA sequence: TGTGCCAGCAGTGAAGCCAGGTTAGGCGAGCAGTACTTC.

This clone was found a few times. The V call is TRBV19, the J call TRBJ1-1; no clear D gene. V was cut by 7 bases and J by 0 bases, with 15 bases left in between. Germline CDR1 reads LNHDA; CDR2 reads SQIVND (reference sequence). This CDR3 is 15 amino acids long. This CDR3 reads CASTPWADMNTEAFF. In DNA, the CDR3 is TGTGCCAGTACCCCCTGGGCAGACATGAACACTGAAGCTTTCTTT.

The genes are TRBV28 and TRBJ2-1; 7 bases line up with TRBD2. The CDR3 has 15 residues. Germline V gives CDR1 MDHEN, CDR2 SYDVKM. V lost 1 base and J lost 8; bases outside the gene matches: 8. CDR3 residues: CASSLSSGITYEQFF. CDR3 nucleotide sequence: TGTGCCAGCAGTTTATCAAGCGGGATCACTTATGAGCAGTTCTTC.

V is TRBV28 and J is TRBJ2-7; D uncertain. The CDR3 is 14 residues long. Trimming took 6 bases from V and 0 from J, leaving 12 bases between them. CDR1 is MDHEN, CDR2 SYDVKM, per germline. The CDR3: CASSPSEYSYEQYF. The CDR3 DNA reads TGTGCCAGCAGCCCGAGTGAGTACTCCTACGAGCAGTACTTC.

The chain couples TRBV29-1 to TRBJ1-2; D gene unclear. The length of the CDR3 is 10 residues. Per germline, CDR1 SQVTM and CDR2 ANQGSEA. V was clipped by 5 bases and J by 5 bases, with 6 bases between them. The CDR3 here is CSVMSYGYTF. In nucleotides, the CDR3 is TGCAGCGTTATGTCATATGGCTACACCTTC.

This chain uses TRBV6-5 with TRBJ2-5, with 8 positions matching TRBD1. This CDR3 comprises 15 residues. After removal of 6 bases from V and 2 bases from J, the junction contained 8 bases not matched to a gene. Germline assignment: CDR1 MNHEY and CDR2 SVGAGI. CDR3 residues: CASRGGQGPQETQYF. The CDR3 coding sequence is TGTGCCAGCAGAGGAGGACAGGGCCCACAAGAGACCCAGTACTTC.

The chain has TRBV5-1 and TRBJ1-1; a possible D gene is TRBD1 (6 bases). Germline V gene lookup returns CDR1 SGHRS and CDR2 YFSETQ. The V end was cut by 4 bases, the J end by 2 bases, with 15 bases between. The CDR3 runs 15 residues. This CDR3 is CASSLQGIGNTEAFF. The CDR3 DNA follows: TGCGCCAGCAGCCTACAGGGAATAGGTAACACTGAAGCTTTCTTT.

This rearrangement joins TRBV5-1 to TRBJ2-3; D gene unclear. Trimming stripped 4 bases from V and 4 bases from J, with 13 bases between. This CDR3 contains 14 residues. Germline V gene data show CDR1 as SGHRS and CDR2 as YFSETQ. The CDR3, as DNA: TGCGCCAGCAGCCCGGGTACGGCATCAGATACGCAGTATTTT. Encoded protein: CASSPGTASDTQYF.

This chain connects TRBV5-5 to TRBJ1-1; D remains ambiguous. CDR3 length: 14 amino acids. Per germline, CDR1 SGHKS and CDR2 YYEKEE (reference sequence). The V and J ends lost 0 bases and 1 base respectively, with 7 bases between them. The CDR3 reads CASSLAVTNTEAFF. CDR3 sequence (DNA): TGTGCCAGCAGCTTGGCGGTAACGAACACTGAAGCTTTCTTT.

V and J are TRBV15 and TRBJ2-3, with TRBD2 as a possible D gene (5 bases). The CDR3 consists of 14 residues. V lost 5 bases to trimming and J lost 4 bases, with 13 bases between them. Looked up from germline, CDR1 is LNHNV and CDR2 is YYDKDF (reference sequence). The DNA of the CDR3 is TGTGCCACCAGCGACCAACGGGGTCCAGATACGCAGTATTTT. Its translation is CATSDQRGPDTQYF.

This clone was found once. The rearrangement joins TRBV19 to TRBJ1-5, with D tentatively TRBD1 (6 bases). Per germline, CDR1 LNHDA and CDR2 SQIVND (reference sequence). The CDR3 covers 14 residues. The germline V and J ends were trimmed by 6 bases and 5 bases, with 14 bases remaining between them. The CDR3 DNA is TGTGCCAGTAGCACAGGGATTGAAGATCAGCCCCAGCATTTT. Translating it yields CASSTGIEDQPQHF.

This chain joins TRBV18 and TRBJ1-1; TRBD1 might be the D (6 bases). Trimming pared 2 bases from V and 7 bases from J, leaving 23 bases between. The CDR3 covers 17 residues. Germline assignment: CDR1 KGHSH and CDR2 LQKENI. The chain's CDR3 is CASSPELSTGTPHEAFF. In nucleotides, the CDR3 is TGTGCCAGCTCACCAGAACTCTCAACAGGGACGCCTCATGAAGCTTTCTTT. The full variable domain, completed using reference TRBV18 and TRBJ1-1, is NAGVMQNPRHLVRRRGQEARLRCSPMKGHSHVYWYRQLPEEGLKFMVYLQKENIIDESGMPKERFSAEFPKEGPSILRIQQVVRGDSAAYFCASSPELSTGTPHEAFFGQGTRLTVV.

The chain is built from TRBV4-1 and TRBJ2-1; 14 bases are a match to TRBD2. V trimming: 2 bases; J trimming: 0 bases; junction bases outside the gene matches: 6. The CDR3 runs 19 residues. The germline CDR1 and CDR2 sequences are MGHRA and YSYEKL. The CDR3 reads CASSQPGLAGDFSYNEQFF. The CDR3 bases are TGCGCCAGCAGCCAACCGGGACTAGCGGGAGATTTCTCCTACAATGAGCAGTTCTTC.

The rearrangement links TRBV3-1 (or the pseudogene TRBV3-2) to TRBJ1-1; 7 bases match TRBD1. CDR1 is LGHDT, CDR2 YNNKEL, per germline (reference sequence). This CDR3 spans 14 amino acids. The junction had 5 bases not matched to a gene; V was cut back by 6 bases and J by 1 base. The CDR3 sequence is CASSPTGRNTEAFF. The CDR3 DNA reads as TGTGCCAGCAGTCCGACAGGGCGGAACACTGAAGCTTTCTTT.

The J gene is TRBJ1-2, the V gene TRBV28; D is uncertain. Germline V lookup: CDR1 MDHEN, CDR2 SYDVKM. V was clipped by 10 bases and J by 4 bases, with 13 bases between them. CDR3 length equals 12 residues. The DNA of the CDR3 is TGTGCCATCTCAACGGGAGGCTATGGCTACACCTTC. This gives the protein CAISTGGYGYTF.

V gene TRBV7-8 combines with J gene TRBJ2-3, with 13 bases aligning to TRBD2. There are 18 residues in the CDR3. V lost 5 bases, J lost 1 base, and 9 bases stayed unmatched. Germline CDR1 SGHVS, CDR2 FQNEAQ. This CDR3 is CASSTGLAGMFGTDTQYF. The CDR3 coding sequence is TGTGCCAGCAGCACGGGACTAGCGGGGATGTTCGGCACAGATACGCAGTATTTT.